This TCR beta chain was obtained from a study of neurological immune-mediated disorders. Time point defined: longitudinal time-point 1 (baseline). Points from the study as a whole: Because no CDR3 amino acid sequences were shared across subjects by expanded clones, private repertoires were suggested in all groups.

The length of the CDR3 is 11 residues. CDR1 and CDR2 (germline): DFQATT, SNEGSKA (reference sequence). From 15-18 subjects, every sequencing run obtained over 160 million TCR-beta sequences. TCRdb reprocessed the 5' RACE reads with MiXCR, giving one entry per CDR3 protein. The sample contains tens of thousands of distinct CDR3 sequences, approximately 9.1% of which appear only once. This clonotype was recorded at least ten times. Its antigen is undetermined. The sequence was obtained from a middle-aged woman in good health. The sequencing input was PBMCs. The chain joins TRBV20-1 to TRBJ1-2, with D maybe TRBD1 (5 bases). Here the CDR3 DNA reads TGCGTGGGGGGGGGAGAATATGGCTACACCTTC. It yields the protein CVGGGEYGYTF.